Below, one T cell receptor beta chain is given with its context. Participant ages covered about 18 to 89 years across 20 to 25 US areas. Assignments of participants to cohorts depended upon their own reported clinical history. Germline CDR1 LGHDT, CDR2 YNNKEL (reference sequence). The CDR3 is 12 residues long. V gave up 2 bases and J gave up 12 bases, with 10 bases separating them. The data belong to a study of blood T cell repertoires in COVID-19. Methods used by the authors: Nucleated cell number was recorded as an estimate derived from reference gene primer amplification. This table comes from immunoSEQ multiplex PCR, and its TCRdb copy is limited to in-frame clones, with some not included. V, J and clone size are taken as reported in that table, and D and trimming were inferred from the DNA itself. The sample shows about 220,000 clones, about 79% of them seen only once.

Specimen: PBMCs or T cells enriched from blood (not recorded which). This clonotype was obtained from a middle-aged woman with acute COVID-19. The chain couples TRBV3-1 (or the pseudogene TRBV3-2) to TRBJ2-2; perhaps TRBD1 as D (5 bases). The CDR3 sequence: CASSQYGAKLFF. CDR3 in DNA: TGTGCCAGCAGCCAATATGGGGCGAAGCTGTTTTTT.